This paragraph reports one T cell receptor (beta chain). Its specific antigen is unknown. Nothing much larger sits one base from this clone, and base qualities are not available. The sample is drawn from a study of shared T cell receptors in the human thymus (dated by TCRdb to the early 2020s). The study in broad terms: The study examined how self-reactive, shared T-cell receptor alpha chains are generated in the human thymus.

Library generation was performed with the immunoSEQ multiplex PCR assay. Imported from immuneACCESS, the table was reduced by TCRdb to in-frame sequences with V and J called. These copies leave out some clones; in studies compared against another copy, an unresolved V gene accounts for under half, and the cause of the remainder is not known. The sample data list some 640,000 clones, and more than 70% of these were observed just once. The ten largest make up roughly 0.0086% of the sample. Between the V and J ends, shortened by 2 bases and 1 base respectively, the junction contains 14 bases. Per the germline V gene, SQVTM is the CDR1 and ANQGSEA is the CDR2. From the cysteine up to the phenylalanine, the CDR3 has a length of 15 residues. Only the CDR3 DNA is retained, 45 bases long and in frame from the first base. These data were also reused for a study on human thymus T cells. The second study also describes: Donors were immunologically healthy infants undergoing open corrective cardiac surgery for congenital heart defects in Finland. Thymus tissue was obtained as surgical resects removed during corrective cardiac surgery. Both the thymic and the peripheral blood repertoires appeared to show biased V and J gene segment usage. The related research reported highly overlapping thymic TCR repertoires among unrelated individuals. The study described the TCR alpha and beta repertoires in under ten infant thymus samples and a few matching peripheral blood samples. Donor ages ranging from 7 to 244 days were recorded, and about six male and a couple of female infants were included in the cohort. Thymocytes were freed from the tissue by mechanical means and kept at -70 degrees C as pellets of roughly 8.5-31 million cells. A QIAsymphony instrument was used to extract genomic DNA from frozen cell pellets. TCRB and TCRAD loci were amplified from a standardized quantity of quality-controlled genomic DNA using the immunoSEQ multiplex PCR assay. Amplicons spanned the V(D)J region at a length sufficient to cover the CDR3 and identify V and J genes. The amplicons were sequenced on an Illumina platform via the commercial immunoSEQ service. Primer bias and sequencing errors were corrected as previously described, and TCRAD and TCRB definitions were based on the IMGT database. Analysis of the repertoires was done with immunoSEQ Analyzer 3.0 and VDJTools and included basic statistics, V/J segment usage, diversity estimates, rarefaction and pairwise overlap. Diversity was estimated with Chao1, ChaoE, Efron-Thisted, Shannon and inverse Simpson indices, and also on datasets down-sampled to the smallest sample. Repertoire overlap was determined by strict matching of CDR3 nucleotide sequence, V gene and J gene, and Jaccard-based multidimensional scaling clustering was applied. On average, thymus samples gave roughly 800,000 unique TCRB clonotypes, whereas blood samples gave about 84,000.

Material for sequencing was thymocytes. The V gene is TRBV29-1 and the J gene is TRBJ1-1; confidence is insufficient to name the D gene. This clonotype was sampled from a boy less than two years old with a congenital heart defect. Donor details come from another sample of the same person, matched by shared clones. The nucleotide sequence is TGCAGCGTTGAACCCGGTGTCGGGTCGAACACTGAAGCTTTCTTT. This is translated as CSVEPGVGSNTEAFF.